The T cell receptor (beta chain) under discussion was sequenced for a study of tumor and adjacent non-tumor tissue in lung cancer. On this clonotype itself: One end of the junction varies from germline; a read error may be responsible.

RNA was extracted from bulk tissue without any cell sorting. More than 3 cm separated this lung sample from the edge of the tumor. Germline assignment: CDR1 SGHVS and CDR2 FQNEAQ. The CDR3 totals 16 residues. Three rounds of nested PCR, following a modified ARM-PCR protocol, produced the TCRbeta library. TCRdb analysed the multiplex PCR reads with MiXCR anew, one entry per CDR3 protein. The profile covers roughly 69,000 distinct CDR3 sequences, with roughly three quarters appearing a single time and 40% to 45% taken by the ten largest. This TCR came from a man aged 60-69 years with non-small cell lung cancer. This sequence joins TRBV7-8 and TRBJ1-4, with D possibly matching TRBD1 (6 bases). Material for sequencing was distant non-tumor lung tissue. CDR3 sequence: CTSSRRGSSTNEKLFF. The DNA of the CDR3 is TGTACCAGCAGCCGAAGGGGGAGCTCAACTAATGAAAAACTGTTTTTT.